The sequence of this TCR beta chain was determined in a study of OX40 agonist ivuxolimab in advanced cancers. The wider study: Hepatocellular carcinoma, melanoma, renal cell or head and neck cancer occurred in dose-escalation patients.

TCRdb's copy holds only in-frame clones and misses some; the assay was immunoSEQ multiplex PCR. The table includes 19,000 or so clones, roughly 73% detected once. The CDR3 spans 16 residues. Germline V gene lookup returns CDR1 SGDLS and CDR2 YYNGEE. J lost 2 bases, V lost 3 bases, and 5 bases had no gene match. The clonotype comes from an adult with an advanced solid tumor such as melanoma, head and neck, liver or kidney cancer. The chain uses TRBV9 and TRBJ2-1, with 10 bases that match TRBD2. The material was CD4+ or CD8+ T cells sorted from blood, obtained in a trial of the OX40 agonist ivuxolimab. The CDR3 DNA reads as TGTGCCAGCAGCGAGCGGACTAGCGGAGCCTACAATGAGCAGTTCTTC. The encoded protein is CASSERTSGAYNEQFF.